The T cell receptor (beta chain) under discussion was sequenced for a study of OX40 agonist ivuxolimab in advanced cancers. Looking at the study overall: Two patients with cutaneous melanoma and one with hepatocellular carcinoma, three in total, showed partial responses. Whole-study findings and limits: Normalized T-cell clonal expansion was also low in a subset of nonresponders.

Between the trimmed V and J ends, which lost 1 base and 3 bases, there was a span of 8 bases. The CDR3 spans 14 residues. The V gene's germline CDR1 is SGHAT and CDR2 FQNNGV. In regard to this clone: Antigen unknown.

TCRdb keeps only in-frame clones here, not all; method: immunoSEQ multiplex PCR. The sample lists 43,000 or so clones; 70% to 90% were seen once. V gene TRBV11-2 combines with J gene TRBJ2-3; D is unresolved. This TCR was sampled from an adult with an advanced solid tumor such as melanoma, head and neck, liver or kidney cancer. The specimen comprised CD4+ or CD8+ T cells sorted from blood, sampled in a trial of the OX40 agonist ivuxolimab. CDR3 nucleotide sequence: TGTGCCAGCAGCTTAGGCAGGAAAACAGATACGCAGTATTTT. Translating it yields CASSLGRKTDTQYF.